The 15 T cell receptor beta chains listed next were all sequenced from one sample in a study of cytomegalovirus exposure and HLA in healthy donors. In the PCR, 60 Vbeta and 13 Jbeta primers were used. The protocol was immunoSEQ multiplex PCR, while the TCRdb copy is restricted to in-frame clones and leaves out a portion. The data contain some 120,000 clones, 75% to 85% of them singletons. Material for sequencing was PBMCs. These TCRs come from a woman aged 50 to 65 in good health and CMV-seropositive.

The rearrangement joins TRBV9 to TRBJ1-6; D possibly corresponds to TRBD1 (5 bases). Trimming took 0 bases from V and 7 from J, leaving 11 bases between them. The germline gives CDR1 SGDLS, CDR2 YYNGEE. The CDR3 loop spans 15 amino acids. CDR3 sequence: CASSVEAGWNSPLHF. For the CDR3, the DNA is TGTGCCAGCAGCGTAGAGGCAGGGTGGAATTCACCCCTCCACTTT.

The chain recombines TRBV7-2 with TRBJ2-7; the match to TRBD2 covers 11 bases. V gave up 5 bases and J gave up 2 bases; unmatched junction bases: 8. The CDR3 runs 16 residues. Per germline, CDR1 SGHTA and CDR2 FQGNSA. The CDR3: CASSPKTSGTTYEQYF. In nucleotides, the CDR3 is TGTGCCAGCAGCCCCAAGACTAGCGGGACCACCTACGAGCAGTACTTC.

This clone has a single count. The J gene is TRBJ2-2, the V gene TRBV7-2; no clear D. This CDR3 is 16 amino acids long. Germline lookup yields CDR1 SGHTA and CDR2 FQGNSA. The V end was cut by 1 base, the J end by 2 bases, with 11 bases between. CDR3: CASSLGYSTNTGELFF. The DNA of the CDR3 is TGTGCCAGCAGCTTAGGGTATAGTACTAACACCGGGGAGCTGTTTTTT.

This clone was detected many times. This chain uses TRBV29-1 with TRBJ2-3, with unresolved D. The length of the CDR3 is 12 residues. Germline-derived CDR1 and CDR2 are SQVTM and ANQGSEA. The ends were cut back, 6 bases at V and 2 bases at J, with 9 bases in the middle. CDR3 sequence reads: CSVHHYTDTQYF. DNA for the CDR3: TGCAGCGTCCATCACTACACAGATACGCAGTATTTT.

The CDR3 sequence is CASSLRGYGYGYTF. The DNA for the CDR3 is TGTGCCAGCAGCCTCCGGGGGTATGGCTATGGCTACACCTTC. The V call is TRBV5-8, the J call TRBJ1-2, with a possible D match to TRBD1 (5 bases). The CDR3 length is 14 residues. Trimming took off 4 bases at V and 4 bases at J, with 14 bases between the two ends. The germline CDR1 and CDR2 sequences are SGHTS and YDEGEE.

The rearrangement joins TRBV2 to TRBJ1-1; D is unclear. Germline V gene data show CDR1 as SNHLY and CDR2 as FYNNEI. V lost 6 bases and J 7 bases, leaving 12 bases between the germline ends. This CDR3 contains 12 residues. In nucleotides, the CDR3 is TGTGCCAGCAGCCTTTTCGGGGATGAAGCTTTCTTT. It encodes CASSLFGDEAFF.

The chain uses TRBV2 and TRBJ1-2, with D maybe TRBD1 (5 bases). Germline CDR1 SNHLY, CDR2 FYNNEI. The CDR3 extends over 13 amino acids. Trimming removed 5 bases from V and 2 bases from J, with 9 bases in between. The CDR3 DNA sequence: TGTGCCAGCAGTAAAGACAGCAACTATGGCTACACCTTC. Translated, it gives CASSKDSNYGYTF.

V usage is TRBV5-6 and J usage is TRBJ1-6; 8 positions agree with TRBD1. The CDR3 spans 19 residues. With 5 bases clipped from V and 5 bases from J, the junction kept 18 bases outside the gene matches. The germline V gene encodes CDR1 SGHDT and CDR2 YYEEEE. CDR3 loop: CASRTTGGYPQINNSPLHF. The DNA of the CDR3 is TGTGCCAGCAGGACTACAGGGGGGTACCCTCAAATTAATAATTCACCCCTCCACTTT.

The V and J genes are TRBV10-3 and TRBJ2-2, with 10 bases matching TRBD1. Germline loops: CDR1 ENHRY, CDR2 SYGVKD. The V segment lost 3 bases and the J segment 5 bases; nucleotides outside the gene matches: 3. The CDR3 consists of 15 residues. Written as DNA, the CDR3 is TGTGCCATCAGTGACCGGGACAGGGGAACCGGGGAGCTGTTTTTT. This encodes CAISDRDRGTGELFF.

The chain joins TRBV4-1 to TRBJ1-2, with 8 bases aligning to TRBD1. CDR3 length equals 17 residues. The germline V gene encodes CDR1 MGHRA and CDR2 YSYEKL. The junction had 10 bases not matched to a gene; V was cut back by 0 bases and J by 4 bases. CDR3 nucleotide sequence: TGCGCCAGCAGCCAAGATCGGGGTCAGGGGGCGGTCTATGGCTACACCTTC. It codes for CASSQDRGQGAVYGYTF.

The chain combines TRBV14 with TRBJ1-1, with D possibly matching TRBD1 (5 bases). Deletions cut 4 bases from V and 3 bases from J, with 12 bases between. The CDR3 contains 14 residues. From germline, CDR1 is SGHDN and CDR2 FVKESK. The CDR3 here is CASSRIGGYTEAFF. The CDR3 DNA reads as TGTGCCAGCAGCCGGATTGGGGGGTACACTGAAGCTTTCTTT. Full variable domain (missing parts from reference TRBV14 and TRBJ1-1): EAGVTQFPSHSVIEKGQTVTLRCDPISGHDNLYWYRRVMGKEIKFLLHFVKESKQDESGMPNNRFLAERTGGTYSTLKVQPAELEDSGVYFCASSRIGGYTEAFFGQGTRLTVV.

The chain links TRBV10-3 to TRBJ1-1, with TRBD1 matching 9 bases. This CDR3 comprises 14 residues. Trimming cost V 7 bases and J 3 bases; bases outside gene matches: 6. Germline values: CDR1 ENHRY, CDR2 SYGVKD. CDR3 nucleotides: TGTGCCATCACCGACAGGGGGGAGGACACTGAAGCTTTCTTT. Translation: CAITDRGEDTEAFF.

The CDR3 loop reads CSVEIWGGDEETQYF. In DNA, the CDR3 is TGCAGCGTTGAAATTTGGGGGGGGGATGAAGAGACCCAGTACTTC. The V gene is TRBV29-1, the J gene TRBJ2-5, with TRBD2 matching 7 bases. The germline V gene has CDR1 SQVTM and CDR2 ANQGSEA. After removal of 2 bases from V and 3 bases from J, the junction contained 9 bases not matched to a gene. The CDR3 extends over 15 amino acids.

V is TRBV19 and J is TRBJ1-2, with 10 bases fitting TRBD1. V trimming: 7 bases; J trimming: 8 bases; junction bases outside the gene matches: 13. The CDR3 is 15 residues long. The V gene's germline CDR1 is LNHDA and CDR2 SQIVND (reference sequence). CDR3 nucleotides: TGTGCCAGTACCGAGGTCGGGACAGGGGTTAGAGGCTACACCTTC. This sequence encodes CASTEVGTGVRGYTF.

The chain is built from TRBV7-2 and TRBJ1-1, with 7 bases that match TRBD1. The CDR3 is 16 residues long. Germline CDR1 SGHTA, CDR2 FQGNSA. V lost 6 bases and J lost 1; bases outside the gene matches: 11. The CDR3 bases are TGTGCCAGCAGTCCCAGGGGGGTCGGGAGGAACACTGAAGCTTTCTTT. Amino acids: CASSPRGVGRNTEAFF.